This entry lists 29 T cell receptor beta chains sequenced from one sample in a study of T cell repertoires in cytomegalovirus infection. TCRdb analysed the reads with MiXCR anew, one entry per CDR3 protein. The table has 630,000 or so distinct CDR3 sequences, approximately 24% seen once. Sequencing input: CD8+ T cells from PBMCs. These receptors originate from a human donor in good health (CMV status not recorded). Some clones in this sample may be carry-over from other donors' samples.

This clonotype was detected many times. At one end the junction does not follow the germline gene, possibly because of a read error. The chain uses TRBV7-3 and TRBJ2-2, with TRBD1 matching 10 bases. CDR3 size: 16 residues. Germline values: CDR1 SGHTA, CDR2 FQGTGA. CDR3 DNA sequence: TGTGCCAGCAGCGTAACTCCGGGACAGGGGTCCCGGGAGCTGTTTTTT. Amino acid sequence: CASSVTPGQGSRELFF.

The chain employs TRBV4-1 and TRBJ2-7; D might be TRBD1 (6 bases). The CDR3 is 14 residues long. Deletions cut 1 base from V and 3 bases from J, with 10 bases between. Germline values: CDR1 MGHRA, CDR2 YSYEKL. The CDR3 DNA reads TGCGCCAGCAGCCAAGGGCAGGGGAACTACGAGCAGTACTTC. This encodes CASSQGQGNYEQYF.

This clonotype was observed a few times. This sequence joins TRBV29-1 and TRBJ1-1; D might be TRBD1 (5 bases). V was shortened by 7 bases and J by 7 bases, with 13 bases between the two germline ends. Germline CDR1 SQVTM, CDR2 ANQGSEA. The CDR3 consists of 11 residues. The CDR3 DNA sequence: TGCAGCGCATGGGGGGGGGTTGAAGCTTTCTTT. This gives the protein CSAWGGVEAFF.

This clonotype was detected only a few times. V and J are TRBV7-9 and TRBJ1-1; D is unresolved. The CDR3 totals 14 residues. Trimming left V 5 bases short and J 1 base short, with 11 bases between. Germline V gene sequence: CDR1 SEHNR, CDR2 FQNEAQ (reference sequence). The CDR3 region is CASSPPLSNTEAFF. CDR3 DNA: TGTGCCAGCAGCCCCCCTCTGTCGAACACTGAAGCTTTCTTT. The complete variable domain, with remaining parts taken from reference TRBV7-9 and TRBJ1-1, reads DTGVSQNPRHKITKRGQNVTFRCDPISEHNRLYWYRQTLGQGPEFLTYFQNEAQLEKSRLLSDRFSAERPKGSFSTLEIQRTEQGDSAMYLCASSPPLSNTEAFFGQGTRLTVV.

This chain links TRBV20-1 with TRBJ2-7; 8 positions agree with TRBD1. The CDR3 length is 14 residues. Unmatched junction bases numbered 11, after V lost 6 bases and J lost 4 bases. Germline V gene data show CDR1 as DFQATT and CDR2 as SNEGSKA (reference sequence). CDR3 bases: TGCAGTGCAAATGACAGGGGAGGTTTATACGAGCAGTACGTC. Protein: CSANDRGGLYEQYV.

This chain links TRBV12-3 or TRBV12-4 with TRBJ2-7; D possibly corresponds to TRBD1 (7 bases). The germline V and J ends were trimmed by 3 bases and 12 bases, with 15 bases remaining between them. The CDR3 has 12 residues. The CDR3 is CASSLGGQFVYF. The CDR3 DNA sequence: TGTGCCAGCAGTTTGGGGGGACAGTTCGTGTACTTC.

The gene calls are TRBV12-5 and TRBJ2-1; 11 nucleotides agree with TRBD2. The junction had 8 bases not matched to a gene; V was cut back by 3 bases and J by 7 bases. CDR3 size: 16 residues. Germline V gene lookup returns CDR1 LGHNT and CDR2 FRNRAP. The CDR3 region is CASGFSTSGAGNEQFF. Written as DNA, the CDR3 is TGTGCTAGTGGTTTCTCGACTAGCGGGGCTGGGAATGAGCAGTTCTTC.

This clonotype was recorded many times. The chain employs TRBV7-6 and TRBJ2-1; D remains ambiguous. The CDR3 consists of 20 residues. Germline V CDR1 and CDR2: SGHVS, FNYEAQ. V was cut by 1 base and J by 2 bases, with 24 bases left in between. CDR3 DNA: TGTGCCAGCAGCTTAGGAGGAACTGAGACCTTGATAAACCCCTACAATGAGCAGTTCTTC. As protein: CASSLGGTETLINPYNEQFF.

The rearrangement links TRBV29-1 to TRBJ1-2; D is uncertain. CDR3 length: 12 amino acids. Germline assignment: CDR1 SQVTM and CDR2 ANQGSEA. The V gene lost 5 bases and the J gene lost 3 bases, with 10 bases spanning the gap. This CDR3 reads CSVPTAHYGYTF. CDR3 sequence (DNA): TGCAGCGTTCCCACAGCCCACTATGGCTACACCTTC.

This clonotype has a handful of counts. The chain carries TRBV14 and TRBJ2-1, with 7 bases identical to TRBD2. The germline gives CDR1 SGHDN, CDR2 FVKESK. V was pared by 1 base and J by 4 bases, with 13 bases of the junction left unmatched. The length of the CDR3 is 18 residues. The CDR3 DNA reads as TGTGCCAGCAGCCAAGGTCTAGCGGTGCCCACTTTTTACAATGAGCAGTTCTTC. Its translation: CASSQGLAVPTFYNEQFF. Full variable domain (rest looked up from reference TRBV14 and TRBJ2-1): EAGVTQFPSHSVIEKGQTVTLRCDPISGHDNLYWYRRVMGKEIKFLLHFVKESKQDESGMPNNRFLAERTGGTYSTLKVQPAELEDSGVYFCASSQGLAVPTFYNEQFFGPGTRLTVL.

The sample holds a few counts of this clonotype. The chain carries TRBV2 and TRBJ2-7, with D perhaps being TRBD1 or TRBD2 (5 bases each). Germline values: CDR1 SNHLY, CDR2 FYNNEI. Trimming shortened V by 4 bases and J by 9 bases, and 13 bases separated the two germline ends. The CDR3 covers 12 residues. The CDR3 DNA is TGTGCCAGCAGTGGAGGGGTTTTGGGGCAGTACGTC. It yields the protein CASSGGVLGQYV.

The rearrangement joins TRBV2 to TRBJ2-5; D unresolved. V was trimmed by 10 bases and J by 5 bases, leaving 14 bases between them. From germline, CDR1 is SNHLY and CDR2 FYNNEI. The CDR3 loop spans 12 amino acids. In DNA form, the CDR3 reads TGTGCCATTGTAGAGGCCCGGGAGACCCAGTACTTC. Its protein is CAIVEARETQYF. The whole variable domain, remainder taken from reference TRBV2 and TRBJ2-5, is EPEVTQTPSHQVTQMGQEVILRCVPISNHLYFYWYRQILGQKVEFLVSFYNNEISEKSEIFDDQFSVERPDGSNFTLKIRSTKLEDSAMYFCAIVEARETQYFGPGTRLLVL.

The chain links TRBV12-5 to TRBJ2-1; the D gene is possibly TRBD2 (5 bases). This CDR3 contains 13 residues. V was shortened by 3 bases and J by 10 bases, with 13 bases between the two germline ends. Germline V gene data show CDR1 as LGHNT and CDR2 as FRNRAP. CDR3 amino acids: CASGFPAPGEQFF. CDR3 nucleotides: TGTGCTAGTGGTTTCCCCGCCCCGGGGGAGCAGTTCTTC.

The sample holds a few counts of this clonotype. This chain joins TRBV20-1 and TRBJ1-5, with D tentatively TRBD1 (5 bases). V dropped 0 bases and J dropped 12 bases, with 18 bases sitting between them. Germline CDR1 reads DFQATT; CDR2 reads SNEGSKA (reference sequence). This CDR3 comprises 14 residues. The CDR3 spells CSARDLRDSKFQHF. CDR3 coding DNA: TGCAGTGCTAGAGATCTTCGGGACTCAAAGTTCCAGCATTTT.

The genes are TRBV4-2 and TRBJ2-7; tentative D call: TRBD2 (5 bases). V gave up 1 base and J gave up 5 bases, with 12 bases separating them. This CDR3 contains 14 residues. Germline V gene lookup returns CDR1 LGHNA and CDR2 YNFKEQ. The CDR3 DNA reads as TGTGCCAGCAGCCAAGTGCCGGGTAGCGACGAGCAGTACTTC. Its protein product is CASSQVPGSDEQYF.

The chain combines TRBV12-5 with TRBJ1-1; D is uncertain. The CDR3 runs 14 residues. V lost 2 bases and J 0 bases, leaving 7 bases between the germline ends. The germline gives CDR1 LGHNT, CDR2 FRNRAP. The CDR3 here is CASGLWALNTEAFF. The CDR3 DNA reads TGTGCTAGTGGTTTGTGGGCTTTGAACACTGAAGCTTTCTTT. Based on the CDR3 plus reference TRBV12-5 and TRBJ1-1, the full variable domain is DARVTQTPRHKVTEMGQEVTMRCQPILGHNTVFWYRQTMMQGLELLAYFRNRAPLDDSGMPKDRFSAEMPDATLATLKIQPSEPRDSAVYFCASGLWALNTEAFFGQGTRLTVV.

The chain links TRBV11-2 to TRBJ2-3; D call uncertain. This CDR3 is 15 amino acids long. Trimming removed 8 bases at V and 0 bases at J, with 15 bases between. The germline gives CDR1 SGHAT, CDR2 FQNNGV. The CDR3 loop is CASEGWQTSTDTQYF. CDR3 DNA: TGTGCCAGCGAAGGGTGGCAGACTAGCACAGATACGCAGTATTTT.

Details on this clonotype: Being one base from a much bigger clone, this may be a read error. This chain connects TRBV6-1 to TRBJ1-1; D is unresolved. Germline V gene lookup returns CDR1 MNHNS and CDR2 SASEGT. The CDR3 extends over 11 amino acids. CDR3 residues: CASWSYTVAFF. The CDR3 DNA reads as TGTGCCAGCTGGAGTTACACTGTAGCTTTCTTT.

This clonotype has at least ten counts. The chain combines TRBV7-9 with TRBJ2-3; D unresolved. The CDR3 is 14 amino acids. The V gene's germline CDR1 is SEHNR and CDR2 FQNEAQ (reference sequence). Trimming shortened V by 1 base and J by 1 base, and 6 bases separated the two germline ends. CDR3: CASSLDGGTDTQYF. The CDR3 DNA is TGTGCCAGCAGCTTAGACGGAGGCACAGATACGCAGTATTTT.

This chain uses TRBV14 with TRBJ2-2; TRBD2 aligns across 8 bases. The V and J ends lost 5 bases and 3 bases, in that order; junction bases with no gene match: 11. CDR1 and CDR2 (germline): SGHDN, FVKESK. There are 17 residues in the CDR3. This chain's CDR3 is CASSSLQRGPYTGELFF. The CDR3 bases are TGTGCCAGCAGCTCTCTTCAGCGGGGGCCGTACACCGGGGAGCTGTTTTTT.

The gene calls are TRBV28 and TRBJ2-2; 7 bases agree with TRBD1. J lost 4 bases, V lost 3 bases, and 8 bases had no gene match. There are 16 residues in the CDR3. Per germline, CDR1 MDHEN and CDR2 SYDVKM. The CDR3 DNA follows: TGTGCCAGCAGTTTCCTGACAGGGTATGGCACCGGGGAGCTGTTTTTT. It encodes CASSFLTGYGTGELFF.

In its sample, this clonotype was seen a few times. The chain employs TRBV5-1 and TRBJ2-1; 9 nucleotides align to TRBD2. CDR1 and CDR2 (germline): SGHRS, YFSETQ. The CDR3 is 16 residues long. The V segment lost 2 bases and the J segment 5 bases; nucleotides outside the gene matches: 8. The CDR3 here is CASSFRVAGADNEQFF. The CDR3 nucleotides are TGCGCCAGCAGCTTTAGAGTAGCGGGGGCGGACAATGAGCAGTTCTTC.

The V and J genes are TRBV27 and TRBJ2-1; possibly TRBD2 for D (5 bases). V shed 4 bases and J shed 4 bases, with 17 bases lying between them. This CDR3 has 16 amino acids. Germline values: CDR1 MNHEY, CDR2 SMNVEV (reference sequence). CDR3 loop: CASSSHTVGLYNEQFF. The CDR3, as DNA: TGTGCCAGCAGTTCCCATACTGTTGGACTGTACAATGAGCAGTTCTTC.

V and J are TRBV7-9 and TRBJ1-6; 8 bases map to TRBD1. V was pared by 2 bases and J by 7 bases, with 4 bases of the junction left unmatched. Germline CDR1 is SEHNR and CDR2 is FQNEAQ (reference sequence). CDR3 size: 15 residues. CDR3 sequence: CASSLTGGANSPLHF. In DNA, the CDR3 is TGTGCCAGCAGCTTAACAGGGGGTGCAAATTCACCCCTCCACTTT. Filled out from reference TRBV7-9 and TRBJ1-6, the complete variable domain reads DTGVSQNPRHKITKRGQNVTFRCDPISEHNRLYWYRQTLGQGPEFLTYFQNEAQLEKSRLLSDRFSAERPKGSFSTLEIQRTEQGDSAMYLCASSLTGGANSPLHFGNGTRLTVT.

The chain has TRBV2 and TRBJ2-7; 9 positions agree with TRBD1. The CDR3 runs to 15 residues. Per germline, CDR1 SNHLY and CDR2 FYNNEI. V shed 3 bases and J 3 bases; nucleotides not matched to a gene: 6. DNA for the CDR3: TGTGCCAGCAGTGAGGACAGGGGACTGGACTACGAGCAGTACGTC. Amino acid sequence: CASSEDRGLDYEQYV.

To note about this clonotype: Since a much larger clone is just one base distant, this may be a read error. The chain recombines TRBV7-2 with TRBJ2-5; no clear D gene. The length of the CDR3 is 14 residues. CDR1 is SGHTA, CDR2 FQGNSA, per germline. This CDR3 reads CASCFVFTQETQYF. The CDR3 DNA reads as TGTGCCAGCTGCTTCGTGTTCACCCAAGAGACCCAGTACTTC.

This clonotype was counted between two and nine times. The V gene is TRBV28, the J gene TRBJ1-1; a possible D gene is TRBD1 (5 bases). Germline loops: CDR1 MDHEN, CDR2 SYDVKM. Deletions cut 2 bases from V and 4 bases from J, with 11 bases between. This CDR3 has 14 residues. The CDR3 reads CASSLPGRGTEAFF. The CDR3 nucleotides are TGTGCCAGCAGTTTACCAGGGCGGGGCACTGAAGCTTTCTTT.

As for this clonotype: This may be a read error: a much more frequent sequence differs by one nucleotide. The chain couples TRBV6-8 to TRBJ2-3; D may correspond to TRBD1 or TRBD2 (5 bases each). This CDR3 has 16 amino acids. CDR1 is MNHGY, CDR2 SAAAGT, per germline. The CDR3 sequence is CASRYLPGPNTDTQYF. The CDR3 DNA sequence: TGTGCCAGCAGGTACTTACCGGGACCCAACACAGATACGCAGTATTTT.

CDR3 coding DNA: TGCAGTGCTTCCGTACTAGCGGGGGGGCCGGAGACCCAGTACTTC. Translating it yields CSASVLAGGPETQYF. V is TRBV20-1 and J is TRBJ2-5; 13 nucleotides align to TRBD2. The CDR3 is 15 amino acids. V shed 5 bases and J 5 bases; nucleotides not matched to a gene: 8. Germline CDR1 reads DFQATT; CDR2 reads SNEGSKA (reference sequence).